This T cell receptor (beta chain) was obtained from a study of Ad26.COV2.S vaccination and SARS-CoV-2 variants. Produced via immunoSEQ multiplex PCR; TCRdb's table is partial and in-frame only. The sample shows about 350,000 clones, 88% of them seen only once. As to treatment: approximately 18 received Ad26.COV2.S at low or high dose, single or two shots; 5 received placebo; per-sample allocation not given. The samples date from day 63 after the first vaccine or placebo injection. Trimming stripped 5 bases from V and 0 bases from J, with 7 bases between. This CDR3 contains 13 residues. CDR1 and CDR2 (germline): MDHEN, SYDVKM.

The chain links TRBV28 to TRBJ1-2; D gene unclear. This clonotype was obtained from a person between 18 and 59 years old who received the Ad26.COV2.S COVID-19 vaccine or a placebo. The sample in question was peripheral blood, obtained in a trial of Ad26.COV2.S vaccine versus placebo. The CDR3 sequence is CASSPRPNYGYTF. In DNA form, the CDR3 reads TGTGCCAGCAGTCCGAGGCCTAACTATGGCTACACCTTC.